This T cell receptor (beta chain) originates from a study of T-cell reconstitution after alpha-beta-depleted transplantation in children. A TCRbeta library incorporating unique molecular identifiers was prepared. TCRdb re-called the PCR reads through MiXCR, storing one row per CDR3 protein. The sample lists about 160,000 distinct CDR3 sequences; around 10% were seen once. This clonotype has ten or more counts. Its antigen remains unidentified. Study-wide results and limits: T-cell counts and diversity at one year post-transplant came mainly from newly produced T cells. Where some patients showed high TCRbeta diversity at day 60, it came from recipient T cells and thymic progenitors that had survived. It was reported that alpha-beta T cells came from several hundred expanded graft clones (about two months after transplant).

Germline V CDR1 and CDR2: KGHDR, SFDVKD. Germline trimming cut 3 bases from V and 3 bases from J; bases unmatched to any gene: 5. The CDR3 contains 16 residues. The sample was PBMCs, taken before TCRalphabeta/CD19-depleted stem cell transplant. The chain carries TRBV24-1 and TRBJ2-2, with 8 bases fitting TRBD2. This clonotype originated in a boy aged 2 to 10 with acute myeloid leukemia, due to receive a stem cell transplant. CDR3 residues: CATSDPSGRDTGELFF. DNA for the CDR3: TGTGCCACCAGTGATCCGAGCGGGAGAGACACCGGGGAGCTGTTTTTT.